The T cell receptor (beta chain) described here comes from a study of blood T cells in healthy people across ages. About the study: About one barcoded beta molecule per two T cells was the capture yield of template switching. Study outcomes and limitations: Older age went with lower TCR beta diversity per million T cells, in a roughly linear way.

As regards this clonotype: Its specificity is not known.

Unmatched junction bases numbered 4, after V lost 6 bases and J lost 0 bases. Germline CDR1 reads SGHTA; CDR2 reads FQGNSA. The CDR3 consists of 16 residues. The second PCR ran about 6 to 12 cycles with a sample-barcoded 5' primer and J-beta primers. TCRdb reprocessed the 5' RACE reads with MiXCR, giving one entry per CDR3 protein. This sample carries fewer than 800,000 distinct CDR3 sequences, 32% of them seen once, and the ten largest clones take about 16%. The chain couples TRBV7-2 to TRBJ2-2; TRBD2 matches at 10 bases. Sequences were obtained from blood. This receptor was obtained from a woman older than 75 in good health. The chain's CDR3 is CASRVAGGPNTGELFF. CDR3 DNA: TGTGCCAGCAGGGTAGCGGGGGGCCCGAACACCGGGGAGCTGTTTTTT.